The 19 T cell receptor beta chains below come from one sample, sequenced in a study of T cell responses to AZD1222 COVID-19 vaccine. Clones were sequenced by immunoSEQ multiplex PCR, and TCRdb holds only the in-frame ones, with some missing. The sample shows around 130,000 clones, over 90% of them seen only once. The input for sequencing was peripheral blood, taken on day 0 of AZD1222 vaccination. The receptors were gathered from an adult in good health.

The V gene is TRBV24-1, the J gene TRBJ1-4, with unresolved D. This CDR3 region has 14 residues. Per germline, CDR1 KGHDR and CDR2 SFDVKD. The V gene lost 2 bases and the J gene lost 4 bases, with 7 bases spanning the gap. The CDR3 protein is CATSDSRVNEKLFF. In DNA, the CDR3 is TGTGCCACCAGTGATTCCCGAGTTAATGAAAAACTGTTTTTT.

V and J are TRBV9 and TRBJ2-1, with TRBD2 matching over 9 bases. This CDR3 has 15 residues. V lost 6 bases and J lost 6; bases outside the gene matches: 10. CDR1 SGDLS and CDR2 YYNGEE come from the germline V gene. The CDR3 sequence is CASKRGNSGSNEQFF. DNA of the CDR3: TGTGCCAGCAAACGGGGTAATAGCGGGAGCAATGAGCAGTTCTTC.

The J gene is TRBJ1-4, the V gene TRBV4-3; 10 bases agree with TRBD1. Trimming took 4 bases from V and 6 from J; bases not matched to a gene: 8. Germline lookup yields CDR1 LGHNA and CDR2 YSLEER. The CDR3 sequence is 16 residues long. The DNA of the CDR3 is TGCGCCAGCAGCCTTAGACCCGGGACAGGGGATGAAAAACTGTTTTTT. Its translation: CASSLRPGTGDEKLFF.

V and J are TRBV24-1 and TRBJ1-2; TRBD1 agrees at 9 bases. There are 14 residues in the CDR3. The J segment lost 5 bases and the V segment lost 4 bases, leaving 4 bases of the junction unmatched. The germline V gene encodes CDR1 KGHDR and CDR2 SFDVKD. In nucleotides, the CDR3 is TGTGCCACCAGTGAGGCCGGGACAGGGTATGGCTACACCTTC. This translates into CATSEAGTGYGYTF.

The rearrangement links TRBV27 to TRBJ2-7; D might be TRBD1 (6 bases). Germline CDR1 reads MNHEY; CDR2 reads SMNVEV (reference sequence). The CDR3 covers 15 residues. The V and J ends lost 5 bases and 3 bases respectively, with 17 bases between them. This CDR3 is CASSGPGQGIYEQYF. The CDR3 DNA reads TGTGCCAGCAGTGGCCCGGGGCAGGGGATCTACGAGCAGTACTTC.

The rearrangement uses TRBV5-4 and TRBJ2-7, with D possibly TRBD1 on 6 matching bases. V lost 0 bases and J 3 bases, leaving 10 bases between the germline ends. Germline CDR1 is SGHNT and CDR2 is YYREEE (reference sequence). The CDR3 length is 14 residues. The CDR3 is CASSLAQGGYEQYF. In DNA, the CDR3 is TGTGCCAGCAGCTTGGCCCAAGGGGGCTACGAGCAGTACTTC.

V gene TRBV19 combines with J gene TRBJ1-2; 8 bases align to TRBD1. The CDR3 sequence is 16 residues long. Germline V gene data show CDR1 as LNHDA and CDR2 as SQIVND (reference sequence). V was pared by 3 bases and J by 4 bases, with 10 bases of the junction left unmatched. CDR3 coding DNA: TGTGCCAGTAGTATCCGAGGGCAGGGGGCTATCTATGGCTACACCTTC. Protein: CASSIRGQGAIYGYTF.

This chain links TRBV28 with TRBJ1-5; D is ambiguous. Germline values: CDR1 MDHEN, CDR2 SYDVKM. The V and J ends lost 7 bases and 5 bases respectively, with 9 bases between them. The CDR3 loop spans 12 amino acids. CDR3 protein: CASNPGHQPQHF. For the CDR3, the DNA is TGTGCCAGCAATCCCGGGCATCAGCCCCAGCATTTT.

CDR3 DNA: TGTGCCAGCAGTTTAGCGGGACTAGATACGCAGTATTTT. Protein: CASSLAGLDTQYF. The chain recombines TRBV2 with TRBJ2-3; TRBD2 aligns across 8 bases. Germline V gene lookup returns CDR1 SNHLY and CDR2 FYNNEI. The V gene end was trimmed by 5 bases and the J gene end by 5 bases; junction bases not matched to a gene: 3. The CDR3 extends over 13 amino acids.

As regards this clone: The sample carries other DNA sequences with the same CDR3. This chain joins TRBV30 and TRBJ2-5; no clear D gene. V lost 0 bases and J 5 bases, leaving 4 bases between the germline ends. CDR3 size: 11 residues. CDR1 and CDR2 (germline): GTSNPN, SVGIG (reference sequence). CDR3 loop: CAWSVGETQYF. DNA for the CDR3: TGTGCCTGGAGTGTTGGCGAGACCCAGTACTTC.

The chain links TRBV12-5 to TRBJ2-1, with D perhaps matching TRBD1 (6 bases). This CDR3 is 16 amino acids long. Germline V gene sequence: CDR1 LGHNT, CDR2 FRNRAP. V was cut by 1 base and J by 2 bases, with 12 bases left in between. The CDR3 is CASGLEWGRPYNEQFF. As DNA, the CDR3 is TGTGCTAGTGGTTTGGAATGGGGGCGCCCCTACAATGAGCAGTTCTTC. The full variable domain, with the rest looked up from reference TRBV12-5 and TRBJ2-1, is DARVTQTPRHKVTEMGQEVTMRCQPILGHNTVFWYRQTMMQGLELLAYFRNRAPLDDSGMPKDRFSAEMPDATLATLKIQPSEPRDSAVYFCASGLEWGRPYNEQFFGPGTRLTVL.

The rearrangement joins TRBV7-5 to TRBJ1-2; TRBD1, the table's D call, lacks a check against the DNA. TRBV7-5 constitutes a pseudogene. This CDR3 is 14 amino acids long. The DNA of the CDR3 is TGTGTCAGAAGCTGGGACAGTGCCCGGGATGGCTACACCTTC. Its protein product is CVRSWDSARDGYTF.

The V gene is TRBV5-1, the J gene TRBJ1-1; TRBD1 is a possible D gene (5 bases). In germline, CDR1 is SGHRS, CDR2 YFSETQ. V was pared by 1 base and J by 11 bases, with 15 bases between. This CDR3 has 13 amino acids. CDR3 protein: CASSLNGAGDAFF. The CDR3, as DNA: TGCGCCAGCAGCTTGAACGGTGCGGGGGATGCTTTCTTT.

The chain employs TRBV6-5 and TRBJ1-5, with 9 bases that match TRBD1. Unmatched junction bases numbered 5, after V lost 5 bases and J lost 3 bases. This CDR3 spans 15 amino acids. Germline V gene lookup returns CDR1 MNHEY and CDR2 SVGAGI. The CDR3 is CASSRRDRDNQPQHF. The CDR3 nucleotides are TGTGCCAGCAGTCGTCGGGACAGGGACAATCAGCCCCAGCATTTT.

This clone was seen just once. This chain joins TRBV5-1 and TRBJ1-4, with TRBD1 identical over 8 bases. The CDR3 length is 15 residues. J gave up 4 bases and V 4 bases, and 6 bases lay outside the gene matches. The V gene's germline CDR1 is SGHRS and CDR2 YFSETQ. The CDR3 loop reads CASSPRQGINEKLFF. CDR3 sequence (DNA): TGCGCCAGCAGCCCCCGACAGGGGATTAATGAAAAACTGTTTTTT.

The chain couples TRBV5-1 to TRBJ2-1, with 9 bases lining up with TRBD2. Germline V gives CDR1 SGHRS, CDR2 YFSETQ. The ends lost 4 bases at V and 5 bases at J; junction bases unmatched: 7. The CDR3 has 15 residues. The CDR3 loop reads CASSTIAGADNEQFF. Written as DNA, the CDR3 is TGCGCCAGCAGCACCATAGCGGGAGCCGACAATGAGCAGTTCTTC.

CDR3: CASSTRTRSAEQFF. The CDR3 coding sequence is TGTGCCAGCAGCACAAGGACCAGGAGCGCAGAGCAGTTCTTC. This chain links TRBV5-4 with TRBJ2-1; unclear D gene. The CDR3 has 14 amino acids. Between the trimmed V and J ends, which lost 4 bases and 10 bases, there was a span of 18 bases. Germline-derived CDR1 and CDR2 are SGHNT and YYREEE (reference sequence).

The genes are TRBV7-9 and TRBJ1-1; 7 bases match TRBD1. Germline CDR1 and CDR2: SEHNR and FQNEAQ (reference sequence). Germline trimming cut 5 bases from V and 1 base from J; bases unmatched to any gene: 7. This CDR3 is built from 15 residues. The CDR3 DNA is TGTGCCAGCAGCACCCGGGACAGAACGAACACTGAAGCTTTCTTT. This gives the protein CASSTRDRTNTEAFF.

J is TRBJ1-4 and V is TRBV28, with a weak D call TRBD1 (6 bases). CDR1 and CDR2 from the germline V gene are MDHEN and SYDVKM. The CDR3 length is 15 residues. Trimming cost V 8 bases and J 0 bases, with 13 bases left between them. In DNA, the CDR3 is TGTGCCAGCGGACGGGACACCGCAACTAATGAAAAACTGTTTTTT. Amino acids: CASGRDTATNEKLFF.